The next 18 T cell receptor beta chains were all read from a single sample in a study of neurological immune-mediated disorders (dated by TCRdb to the late 2010s). The sample's time point label, decoded: longitudinal time-point 2. The library was generated by 5' RACE. TCRdb lists the instrument as Illumina HiSeq 2500. Using fastp trimming at Q25 and MiXCR clonotype assembly, TCRdb reanalyzed the public sequencing data and kept in-frame beta chains. Here each entry gathers all rows of one CDR3 protein and keeps the most common genes and DNA. For this sample there are tens of thousands of distinct CDR3 sequences; roughly an eighth appear just once. The top ten clonotypes cover roughly 5% of the sample. The sequencing input was PBMCs. All receptors derive from a female donor with HTLV-1-associated myelopathy (HAM/TSP).

This clonotype showed up many times. This chain connects TRBV27 to TRBJ1-2; D is uncertain. V was pared by 3 bases and J by 1 base, with 6 bases between. The germline V gene encodes CDR1 MNHEY and CDR2 SMNVEV (reference sequence). The CDR3 spans 13 residues. The CDR3 nucleotides read TGTGCCAGCAGTTTGAATCTTAACTATGGCTACACCTTC. Residues: CASSLNLNYGYTF.

The V and J genes are TRBV2 and TRBJ1-2; 8 bases match TRBD1. The ends lost 4 bases at V and 8 bases at J; junction bases unmatched: 6. This CDR3 has 13 residues. CDR1 is SNHLY, CDR2 FYNNEI, per germline. The CDR3 here is CASSVQGADGYTF. CDR3 bases: TGTGCCAGCAGTGTTCAGGGGGCTGACGGCTACACCTTC.

This clonotype was counted at least ten times. V gene TRBV29-1 combines with J gene TRBJ2-3, with 8 bases that match TRBD2. CDR3 length: 13 residues. CDR1 is SQVTM, CDR2 ANQGSEA, per germline. The ends lost 6 bases at V and 2 bases at J; junction bases unmatched: 4. CDR3 nucleotide sequence: TGCAGCGTCGATAGCGGGGACACAGATACGCAGTATTTT. This translates into CSVDSGDTDTQYF.

The table lists this clonotype with many counts. V is TRBV5-1 and J is TRBJ2-2; D gene ambiguous. The CDR3 has 12 amino acids. The V gene lost 6 bases and the J gene lost 2 bases, with 5 bases spanning the gap. Per the germline V gene, CDR1 is SGHRS and CDR2 is YFSETQ. As DNA, the CDR3 is TGCGCCAGCAACCCTAACACCGGGGAGCTGTTTTTT. Its translation: CASNPNTGELFF. Supplemented by reference TRBV5-1 and TRBJ2-2, the full variable domain reads KAGVTQTPRYLIKTRGQQVTLSCSPISGHRSVSWYQQTPGQGLQFLFEYFSETQRNKGNFPGRFSGRQFSNSRSEMNVSTLELGDSALYLCASNPNTGELFFGEGSRLTVL.

This clonotype was recorded many times. This chain links TRBV5-1 with TRBJ1-1; 7 nucleotides line up with TRBD1. The CDR3 runs to 18 residues. V was clipped by 5 bases and J by 0 bases; unmatched bases: 16. The V gene's germline CDR1 is SGHRS and CDR2 YFSETQ. This CDR3 reads CASSFTLGQPGVNTEAFF. The CDR3 coding sequence is TGCGCCAGCAGTTTTACACTGGGACAGCCTGGCGTGAACACTGAAGCTTTCTTT.

The chain links TRBV7-7 to TRBJ2-1; no clear D. Trimming removed 1 base from V and 9 bases from J, with 25 bases in between. The CDR3 consists of 18 residues. CDR1 and CDR2 (germline): SSHAT, FNYEAQ (reference sequence). CDR3 DNA sequence: TGTGCCAGCAGCTTAGAGGTTATCGGCTCTAGATCGTTTAGTGAGCAGTTCTTC. It specifies CASSLEVIGSRSFSEQFF.

This clonotype has ten or more counts. The V call is TRBV28, the J call TRBJ1-2; a possible D gene is TRBD1 (6 bases). The V gene's germline CDR1 is MDHEN and CDR2 SYDVKM. The V gene lost 1 base and the J gene lost 6 bases, with 12 bases spanning the gap. There are 14 residues in the CDR3. CDR3 amino acids: CASSLLVQGDGYTF. The CDR3 bases are TGTGCCAGCAGTTTATTGGTACAGGGAGATGGCTACACCTTC.

The table lists this clonotype with many counts. This rearrangement joins TRBV10-3 to TRBJ2-1, with TRBD2 matching over 8 bases. This CDR3 comprises 21 residues. The germline V gene has CDR1 ENHRY and CDR2 SYGVKD. Unmatched junction bases numbered 26, after V lost 4 bases and J lost 6 bases. The CDR3 spells CAISGTSGKAGAPGVSNEQFF. In nucleotides, the CDR3 is TGTGCCATCAGTGGCACTTCGGGGAAAGCGGGGGCCCCGGGAGTGAGCAATGAGCAGTTCTTC.

This clonotype came up many times. CDR3 sequence: CASSGRGNSYEQYF. CDR3 DNA sequence: TGTGCCAGCAGTGGGCGGGGGAACTCCTACGAGCAGTACTTC. The chain links TRBV28 to TRBJ2-7, with 7 bases fitting TRBD2. The CDR3 has 14 residues. The V gene end was trimmed by 5 bases and the J gene end by 0 bases; junction bases not matched to a gene: 4. The germline V gene encodes CDR1 MDHEN and CDR2 SYDVKM.

In this sample, this clonotype turned up many times. V is TRBV5-1 and J is TRBJ2-7; D not resolved. The CDR3 sequence is 14 residues long. The V end was cut by 0 bases, the J end by 2 bases, with 9 bases between. From germline, CDR1 is SGHRS and CDR2 YFSETQ. CDR3 in amino acids: CASSLVTEAYEQYF. The CDR3 bases are TGCGCCAGCAGCTTGGTGACGGAAGCCTACGAGCAGTACTTC.

This clonotype showed up many times. CDR3: CASSFGTQETQYF. CDR3 coding DNA: TGCGCCAGCAGCTTCGGGACCCAAGAGACCCAGTACTTC. The rearrangement links TRBV5-1 to TRBJ2-5; D tentatively reads TRBD1 or TRBD2 (5 bases each). The CDR3 runs to 13 residues. Germline loops: CDR1 SGHRS, CDR2 YFSETQ. V shed 2 bases and J shed 1 base, with 6 bases lying between them.

At least ten counts were recorded for this clonotype. The rearrangement uses TRBV6-1 and TRBJ1-6, with D unclear. The CDR3 spans 13 residues. CDR1 and CDR2 (germline): MNHNS, SASEGT. V was shortened by 6 bases and J by 6 bases, with 9 bases between the two germline ends. CDR3 region: CASRDGINSPLHF. The CDR3 DNA is TGTGCCAGCAGAGACGGTATTAATTCACCCCTCCACTTT.

The J gene is TRBJ2-7, the V gene TRBV7-9; D is uncertain. Trimming took off 6 bases at V and 2 bases at J, with 14 bases between the two ends. Germline CDR1 is SEHNR and CDR2 is FQNEAQ (reference sequence). The CDR3 is made up of 14 amino acids. CDR3 bases: TGTGCCAGCAGTTACGGTGGAGCTCCCTACGAGCAGTACTTC. Its protein is CASSYGGAPYEQYF. Drawing the rest from reference TRBV7-9 and TRBJ2-7, the complete variable domain is DTGVSQNPRHKITKRGQNVTFRCDPISEHNRLYWYRQTLGQGPEFLTYFQNEAQLEKSRLLSDRFSAERPKGSFSTLEIQRTEQGDSAMYLCASSYGGAPYEQYFGPGTRLTVT.

This clonotype was counted ten times or more. The chain links TRBV5-1 to TRBJ2-3; 7 bases match TRBD1. V was pared by 4 bases and J by 0 bases, with 5 bases of the junction left unmatched. The CDR3 is 15 amino acids. Germline assignment: CDR1 SGHRS and CDR2 YFSETQ. CDR3 loop: CASSKGTDSTDTQYF. CDR3 in DNA: TGCGCCAGCAGCAAGGGGACAGATAGCACAGATACGCAGTATTTT.

This clonotype was detected many times. The genes are TRBV2 and TRBJ1-1; D unresolved. This CDR3 has 13 amino acids. Trimming removed 5 bases from V and 1 base from J, with 8 bases in between. CDR1 is SNHLY, CDR2 FYNNEI, per germline. CDR3 bases: TGTGCCAGCAGTACCCCCGGGAACACTGAAGCTTTCTTT. Amino acid sequence: CASSTPGNTEAFF.

This clonotype was recorded at least ten times. The chain couples TRBV3-1 to TRBJ1-4; 7 bases match TRBD1. V gave up 6 bases and J gave up 8 bases; unmatched junction bases: 9. Looked up from germline, CDR1 is LGHDT and CDR2 is YNNKEL (reference sequence). There are 14 residues in the CDR3. CDR3 protein: CASRQRQGREKLFF. The CDR3 nucleotides are TGTGCCAGCAGACAACGACAGGGTAGAGAAAAACTGTTTTTT.

This clonotype was recorded many times. V usage is TRBV20-1 and J usage is TRBJ2-7; D remains ambiguous. Germline lookup yields CDR1 DFQATT and CDR2 SNEGSKA (reference sequence). V was clipped by 5 bases and J by 3 bases, with 20 bases between them. The CDR3 loop spans 15 amino acids. The CDR3 DNA sequence: TGCAGTGCTGCCCAACTCAAAGGACGGCACTACGAGCAGTACTTC. This sequence encodes CSAAQLKGRHYEQYF.

Many counts were recorded for this clonotype. The chain uses TRBV20-1 and TRBJ1-1; D is perhaps TRBD1 (5 bases). The germline V and J ends were trimmed by 0 bases and 3 bases, with 11 bases remaining between them. Germline-derived CDR1 and CDR2 are DFQATT and SNEGSKA (reference sequence). CDR3 length: 14 amino acids. The CDR3 sequence: CSARDLWGDTEAFF. DNA of the CDR3: TGCAGTGCTAGAGATCTCTGGGGGGACACTGAAGCTTTCTTT.